Shown below are 5 T cell receptor beta chains from a single sample sequenced in a study of blood T cell repertoires in COVID-19. Produced via immunoSEQ multiplex PCR; TCRdb's table is partial and in-frame only. The data show some 66,000 clones, with approximately 93% seen just once and about 3% held by the top ten. The sequenced material came from peripheral blood. The receptor source for this set is a man aged 65 to 79 with active COVID-19.

The chain employs TRBV5-1 and TRBJ2-5; 8 positions match TRBD2. The CDR3 extends over 14 amino acids. Germline CDR1 and CDR2: SGHRS and YFSETQ. V dropped 1 base and J dropped 3; count of bases not matched to a gene: 2. CDR3 sequence: CASSLSGGKETQYF. CDR3 DNA sequence: TGCGCCAGCAGCTTGAGCGGGGGAAAAGAGACCCAGTACTTC.

V and J are TRBV7-6 and TRBJ2-1, with 10 bases that match TRBD2. This CDR3 is built from 15 residues. After removal of 3 bases from V and 10 bases from J, the junction contained 9 bases not matched to a gene. Germline CDR1 and CDR2: SGHVS and FNYEAQ. The CDR3 nucleotides are TGTGCCAGCAGCTTGCGAAGCGGGGGGGCCGGCGAGCAGTTCTTC. Amino acid sequence: CASSLRSGGAGEQFF.

The chain joins TRBV14 to TRBJ2-1; D ambiguous. The CDR3 loop spans 12 amino acids. The V gene's germline CDR1 is SGHDN and CDR2 FVKESK. V was shortened by 3 bases and J by 7 bases, with 7 bases between the two germline ends. DNA of the CDR3: TGTGCCAGCAGCCAGAGTCGGAATGAGCAGTTCTTC. This sequence encodes CASSQSRNEQFF.

This sequence joins TRBV3-1 (or the pseudogene TRBV3-2) and TRBJ2-1; D may be TRBD1 (6 bases). Germline V gene lookup returns CDR1 LGHDT and CDR2 YNNKEL (reference sequence). The length of the CDR3 is 14 residues. V was clipped by 1 base and J by 4 bases, with 8 bases between them. The CDR3 DNA follows: TGTGCCAGCAGCCAAGCAAGGGGGTACAATGAGCAGTTCTTC. It codes for CASSQARGYNEQFF.

A single count supports this clone. The chain employs TRBV18 and TRBJ2-2, with D perhaps TRBD1 (5 bases). The CDR3 contains 15 residues. V was trimmed by 1 base and J by 4 bases, leaving 10 bases between them. The germline gives CDR1 KGHSH, CDR2 LQKENI. The CDR3 coding sequence is TGTGCCAGCTCACCACTCGCAGGGCCCACCGGGGAGCTGTTTTTT. Translated: CASSPLAGPTGELFF.